The clone carrying this T cell receptor beta chain was observed at least ten times. The germline gives CDR1 MDHEN, CDR2 SYDVKM. V shed 5 bases and J shed 10 bases, with 21 bases lying between them. The CDR3 is 15 amino acids. The data stem from a study of regulatory T cells in long-lasting Graves disease. Arm-PCR of CDR3 regions and iRepertoire HTBI primers were the basis on which TCR beta libraries were built. TCRdb itself ran the multiplex PCR reads through MiXCR, one entry per CDR3 protein. The table records 300,000 to 400,000 distinct CDR3 sequences, 15% of them present only once. Indicated time point: newly diagnosed GD, antithyroid drugs for less than 3 months. PBMC RNA served as the TCR library source.

This TCR derives from a female donor with Graves disease. The J gene is TRBJ2-1, the V gene TRBV28, with no clear D. The specimen comprised peripheral blood mononuclear cells (PBMCs), sampled at new diagnosis, from a patient treated with antithyroid drugs. The CDR3: CASSLRGELVIEQFF. CDR3 coding DNA: TGTGCCAGCAGTCTCCGAGGCGAACTTGTTATAGAGCAGTTCTTC.